This TCR beta chain was captured in a study of T cell responses to AZD1222 COVID-19 vaccine. Method: immunoSEQ multiplex PCR; TCRdb's copy keeps in-frame clones and lacks some. Of 100,000 to 150,000 clones in the sample, roughly nine tenths were seen once. Of note for this clone: As yet, its antigen is unknown.

Germline V CDR1 and CDR2: ENHRY, SYGVKD. The CDR3 runs to 15 residues. The V gene end was trimmed by 6 bases and the J gene end by 2 bases; junction bases not matched to a gene: 5. Study results and caveats: Vaccine-related CD4 TCRs covered spike, predominating at 160-218 and 743-854. White British ancestry dominated among donors, who included more females, and clonal diversity was possibly underestimated. An increase in Spike-specific TCR breadth and depth was observed after two AZD1222 doses. Per reports, nearly half of all spike-specific TCRs target regions that are unmutated in variants.

This sequence originates from an adult in good health. This chain uses TRBV10-3 with TRBJ2-3, with TRBD1 matching over 10 bases. The sample was peripheral blood, taken on day 0 of AZD1222 vaccination. In nucleotides, the CDR3 is TGTGCCATCAGGGAGGGACAGGGGCCCACAGATACGCAGTATTTT. Protein: CAIREGQGPTDTQYF.